Presented here are 25 T cell receptor beta chains from one specimen sequenced in a study of human T cells and chemical hapten exposure. TCRdb passed the RACE reads through MiXCR, listing each CDR3 protein once. Of 370,000 or so distinct CDR3 sequences in the sample, 4.8% are singletons; the top ten hold under 3%. Time point: patch test 1, 2 weeks after DPC sensitization. Treatment specified: therapeutic diphenylcyclopropenone sensitization with weekly scalp DPC. Here the sequenced sample was whole blood, taken in connection with sensitization to the hapten diphenylcyclopropenone (DPC). The receptor set was obtained from a woman aged 45-60 years with alopecia areata. Some clones in this sample may be carry-over from other donors' samples.

At least ten counts were recorded for this clonotype. J is TRBJ2-1 and V is TRBV7-9, with 14 positions matching TRBD2. With V trimmed by 4 bases and J by 7 bases, 3 bases remained unmatched. The germline gives CDR1 SEHNR, CDR2 FQNEAQ (reference sequence). This CDR3 region has 15 residues. The CDR3 nucleotides read TGTGCCAGCAGCTGGGGACTAGCGGGAGTGAATGAGCAGTTCTTC. This translates into CASSWGLAGVNEQFF.

This clonotype was counted ten times or more. This sequence joins TRBV6-5 and TRBJ1-1; no clear D. CDR1 is MNHEY and CDR2 is SVGAGI in the germline V gene. CDR3 length equals 11 residues. V shed 2 bases and J shed 9 bases, with 7 bases lying between them. The CDR3 region has the DNA TGTGCCAGCAGTTACATGGCAAAAGCTTTCTTT. Amino acid sequence: CASSYMAKAFF.

This clonotype came up a few times. V is TRBV5-1 and J is TRBJ1-5; D is unclear. V shed 5 bases and J shed 9 bases, with 12 bases lying between them. There are 12 residues in the CDR3. Germline V gives CDR1 SGHRS, CDR2 YFSETQ. The CDR3, as DNA: TGCGCCAGCAGGGAGGGTGCGGGGCCCCAGCATTTT. Residues: CASREGAGPQHF. The full variable domain, completed using reference TRBV5-1 and TRBJ1-5, is KAGVTQTPRYLIKTRGQQVTLSCSPISGHRSVSWYQQTPGQGLQFLFEYFSETQRNKGNFPGRFSGRQFSNSRSEMNVSTLELGDSALYLCASREGAGPQHFGDGTRLSIL.

This clonotype was picked up many times. This sequence joins TRBV7-9 and TRBJ2-7; no firm D call. The CDR3 runs 18 residues. The germline V and J ends were trimmed by 1 base and 5 bases, with 24 bases remaining between them. Germline V gene data show CDR1 as SEHNR and CDR2 as FQNEAQ (reference sequence). As DNA, the CDR3 is TGTGCCAGCAGCTTAGTCCGTCTCGGCAGGCCGAAAATCCACGAGCAGTACTTC. It codes for CASSLVRLGRPKIHEQYF.

This clonotype was recorded many times. The J gene is TRBJ1-5, the V gene TRBV6-1; possible D gene TRBD1, 6 bases. Germline-derived CDR1 and CDR2 are MNHNS and SASEGT. With 8 bases removed from V and 3 bases from J, the gap between germline ends came to 11 bases. The CDR3 has 13 residues. CDR3 in DNA: TGTGCCAGCGGGGGGGCAAACAATCAGCCCCAGCATTTT. This gives the protein CASGGANNQPQHF.

This clonotype was observed a handful of times. The chain couples TRBV2 to TRBJ1-5; 7 bases map to TRBD1. V gave up 6 bases and J gave up 3 bases; unmatched junction bases: 5. CDR3 length: 14 residues. Germline V gene lookup returns CDR1 SNHLY and CDR2 FYNNEI. The CDR3 region has the DNA TGTGCCAGCAGGGGGACAGAATACAATCAGCCCCAGCATTTT. Translated, it gives CASRGTEYNQPQHF.

This clonotype was seen repeatedly, ten times or more. The rearrangement links TRBV5-6 to TRBJ1-1; D is undetermined. This CDR3 has 14 amino acids. Per germline, CDR1 SGHDT and CDR2 YYEEEE. Between the trimmed V and J ends, which lost 0 bases and 3 bases, there was a span of 9 bases. The CDR3 loop reads CASSLATSYTEAFF. CDR3 nucleotide sequence: TGTGCCAGCAGCTTGGCTACCTCGTACACTGAAGCTTTCTTT.

The sample holds many counts of this clonotype. The chain joins TRBV27 to TRBJ2-3; 12 bases are a match to TRBD2. V lost 10 bases to trimming and J lost 3 bases; unmatched junction nucleotides: 8. The CDR3 consists of 15 residues. From germline, CDR1 is MNHEY and CDR2 SMNVEV (reference sequence). CDR3 bases: TGTGCCATCGCCGCGGGGACTAGCGGGACAGATACGCAGTATTTT. Translated: CAIAAGTSGTDTQYF.

This clonotype was seen at least ten times. The chain has TRBV9 and TRBJ2-1, with TRBD1 as a possible D gene (5 bases). The V end was cut by 4 bases, the J end by 0 bases, with 11 bases between. Germline V gives CDR1 SGDLS, CDR2 YYNGEE. The CDR3 is made up of 15 amino acids. Written as DNA, the CDR3 is TGTGCCAGCAGCCATGGACAAAGCTCCTACAATGAGCAGTTCTTC. This encodes CASSHGQSSYNEQFF.

This clonotype was detected many times. The rearrangement links TRBV29-1 to TRBJ2-3; D may be TRBD2 (5 bases). CDR1 and CDR2 from the germline V gene are SQVTM and ANQGSEA. Trimming stripped 6 bases from V and 3 bases from J, with 13 bases between. The CDR3 consists of 13 residues. CDR3 amino acids: CSVEGRVTDTQYF. The CDR3 bases are TGCAGCGTCGAGGGAAGGGTGACAGATACGCAGTATTTT.

Only a few counts were recorded for this clonotype. The J gene is TRBJ2-6, the V gene TRBV30; D might be TRBD1 (6 bases). V was trimmed by 2 bases and J by 4 bases, leaving 21 bases between them. Looked up from germline, CDR1 is GTSNPN and CDR2 is SVGIG (reference sequence). CDR3 length equals 18 residues. The CDR3 reads CAWSPSTGLTSGANVLTF. The DNA for the CDR3 is TGTGCCTGGAGTCCGTCGACAGGTCTCACTTCGGGGGCCAACGTCCTGACTTTC.

Ten or more counts support this clonotype. CDR3 DNA: TGTGCCAGCAGTTTAGGGGGACAGGGAAATGAAAAACTGTTTTTT. It yields the protein CASSLGGQGNEKLFF. The rearrangement joins TRBV12-3 or TRBV12-4 to TRBJ1-4; TRBD1 aligns across 9 bases. J lost 5 bases, V lost 1 base, and 2 bases had no gene match. The CDR3 has 15 residues.

This clonotype was observed many times. J is TRBJ2-1 and V is TRBV11-2, with TRBD1 identical over 10 bases. The V gene end was trimmed by 3 bases and the J gene end by 5 bases; junction bases not matched to a gene: 1. The CDR3 runs 14 residues. Per germline, CDR1 SGHAT and CDR2 FQNNGV. The chain's CDR3 is CASSFGTGDNEQFF. The DNA for the CDR3 is TGTGCCAGCAGCTTTGGGACAGGGGACAATGAGCAGTTCTTC.

This clonotype was picked up many times. V is TRBV9 and J is TRBJ1-1, with D hard to call. Looked up from germline, CDR1 is SGDLS and CDR2 is YYNGEE. The CDR3 sequence is 13 residues long. Trimming stripped 5 bases from V and 5 bases from J, with 13 bases between. Here the CDR3 DNA reads TGTGCCAGCAGACCCCCTGGCGGAACTGAAGCTTTCTTT. This encodes CASRPPGGTEAFF.

The sample holds many counts of this clonotype. This chain links TRBV20-1 with TRBJ2-7; no reliable D call. This CDR3 is built from 13 residues. Germline V CDR1 and CDR2: DFQATT, SNEGSKA (reference sequence). Trimming left V 0 bases short and J 3 bases short, with 9 bases between. The CDR3 nucleotides read TGCAGTGCTAGAGATTCGGCTTTCTACGAGCAGTACTTC. This gives the protein CSARDSAFYEQYF.

The gene calls are TRBV6-5 and TRBJ1-5; D uncertain. The germline V and J ends were trimmed by 2 bases and 5 bases, with 10 bases remaining between them. CDR1 is MNHEY, CDR2 SVGAGI, per germline. The CDR3 is made up of 14 amino acids. Written as DNA, the CDR3 is TGTGCCAGCAGTTACGGGAGGACCGATCAGCCCCAGCATTTT. It codes for CASSYGRTDQPQHF.

In DNA form, the CDR3 reads TGTGCCAGCAGCCAGGGGGACAGGGGTAGTGCAGATACGCAGTATTTT. Its translation is CASSQGDRGSADTQYF. The chain carries TRBV4-2 and TRBJ2-3, with 10 bases fitting TRBD1. The CDR3 covers 16 residues. V gave up 3 bases and J gave up 4 bases; unmatched junction bases: 7. In germline, CDR1 is LGHNA, CDR2 YNFKEQ.

The table lists this clonotype with many counts. V gene TRBV6-5 combines with J gene TRBJ2-3, with TRBD2 identical over 8 bases. Losses at the gene ends were 5 bases for V and 2 bases for J; bases not matched to a gene: 6. The CDR3 extends over 15 amino acids. The germline gives CDR1 MNHEY, CDR2 SVGAGI. The CDR3 protein is CASSSLAGDTDTQYF. The CDR3, as DNA: TGTGCCAGCAGTAGTCTAGCGGGTGACACAGATACGCAGTATTTT.

V and J are TRBV7-9 and TRBJ2-7, with 10 bases identical to TRBD1. CDR3 size: 16 residues. Germline V CDR1 and CDR2: SEHNR, FQNEAQ (reference sequence). The J segment lost 2 bases and the V segment lost 6 bases, leaving 10 bases of the junction unmatched. The DNA for the CDR3 is TGTGCCAGCAGTCCGTTCCGGGACAGGGGAACCTACGAGCAGTACTTC. This gives the protein CASSPFRDRGTYEQYF.

A few counts support this clonotype. The chain links TRBV12-3 or TRBV12-4 to TRBJ1-6; D call uncertain. The CDR3 covers 15 residues. V lost 0 bases and J 10 bases, leaving 13 bases between the germline ends. CDR3 nucleotide sequence: TGTGCCAGCAGTTTAGCGCGGAGGCACAACTCACCCCTCCACTTT. It specifies CASSLARRHNSPLHF.

The genes are TRBV5-6 and TRBJ2-7; D might be TRBD1 (5 bases). The CDR3 sequence is 11 residues long. Looked up from germline, CDR1 is SGHDT and CDR2 is YYEEEE. V was clipped by 1 base and J by 8 bases, with 7 bases between them. The CDR3 DNA sequence: TGTGCCAGCAGCTTGAAGGGGAAGCAGTACTTC. Translated: CASSLKGKQYF.

This clonotype was seen ten or more times. The CDR3 coding sequence is TGTGCCAGCAGCGTAGGAGGGGGGGAAGCTTTCTTT. Protein product: CASSVGGGEAFF. The rearrangement uses TRBV9 and TRBJ1-1; D is perhaps TRBD1 (6 bases). Per germline, CDR1 SGDLS and CDR2 YYNGEE. V was trimmed by 0 bases and J by 8 bases, leaving 8 bases between them. CDR3 length: 12 residues.

This clonotype was recorded many times. J is TRBJ1-2 and V is TRBV6-1; D is ambiguous. This CDR3 is 14 amino acids long. In germline, CDR1 is MNHNS, CDR2 SASEGT. V lost 2 bases and J 8 bases, leaving 15 bases between the germline ends. The CDR3 loop is CASSENVMSRGYTF. CDR3 bases: TGTGCCAGCAGTGAAAACGTTATGTCCAGGGGCTACACCTTC.

CDR3 protein: CASSPHISAYEQYF. The CDR3 DNA is TGTGCCAGCAGCCCCCATATATCCGCCTACGAGCAGTACTTC. The V and J genes are TRBV5-5 and TRBJ2-7; D uncertain. The CDR3 sequence is 14 residues long. With 4 bases removed from V and 2 bases from J, the gap between germline ends came to 13 bases. Germline V gene data show CDR1 as SGHKS and CDR2 as YYEKEE (reference sequence).

This clonotype was counted many times. V usage is TRBV29-1 and J usage is TRBJ2-7, with 7 bases lining up with TRBD1. CDR1 is SQVTM and CDR2 is ANQGSEA in the germline V gene. This CDR3 has 14 residues. The trim removed 0 bases at V and 6 bases at J, leaving 8 bases unmatched. CDR3 bases: TGCAGCGTTGAAGACCCCGTGACAGGGTCCGAGCAGTACTTC. This codes for CSVEDPVTGSEQYF.